This paragraph covers one T cell receptor (beta chain) sequence. Its antigen remains undetermined. Per-base qualities were not stored, and no clone one base away is much larger. The entry originates in a study of response to subunit inactivated influenza vaccine (dated by TCRdb to between 2018 and 2020). Regarding the complete study: Deep quantitative T cell receptor repertoire profiling was used in the study to track responses to a trivalent subunit inactivated influenza vaccine. What the authors observed across the whole study: The authors proposed that each seasonal influenza vaccination may bring in only a limited number of new T cells.

Via the germline V gene, CDR1 is SGHVS and CDR2 FQNEAQ. The CDR3 goes from the cysteine to the phenylalanine over 16 residues. Kept here is only the CDR3 DNA, which spans 48 bases and is read in frame from base 1. V sheds 2 bases and J sheds 6 bases, leaving 17 bases between their ends. The protocol used for the library was RT-PCR. For sequencing, an Illumina HiSeq 2500 was employed. TCRdb passed the public sequencing reads through fastp at Q25 and MiXCR, retaining productive beta sequences. Identical CDR3 protein sequences are pooled into one entry, listed with their most common genes and DNA. The table for this sample lists roughly 290,000 distinct CDR3 sequences; 21% of them were counted only once. The ten largest account for approximately 10% of the sample.

The chain employs TRBV7-8 and TRBJ2-1; the D gene is perhaps TRBD1, from 5 matching bases. This TCR was sampled from a man aged 45 to 75 who received an inactivated influenza vaccine. Donor details come from another sample of the same person, matched by shared clones. The source was PBMCs from blood, collected approximately 22 months after vaccination. CDR3 loop: CASSLSPPTDRNEQFF. The DNA sequence follows: TGTGCCAGCAGCTTATCGCCCCCGACAGACCGCAATGAGCAGTTCTTC.